This T cell receptor (beta chain) originates from a study of OX40 agonist ivuxolimab in advanced cancers. Across the study: Patients received ivuxolimab, an agonistic anti-OX40 (CD134) antibody. Treatment received earlier with anti-PD-1, anti-PD-L1 or anti-CTLA-4 agents was allowed, and 40% had some. Three dose-escalation patients had partial responses: one with hepatocellular carcinoma and two with cutaneous melanoma. Study results and limitations: Expanded peripheral T cell antigen specificity was not determined.

The table came from immunoSEQ multiplex PCR; TCRdb's copy has only in-frame clones and leaves some out. The sample carries 58,000 or so clones, roughly 89% recorded once. Comment on this clone: As yet, its antigen is unknown.

The CDR3 consists of 15 residues. The V gene's germline CDR1 is SGHRS and CDR2 YFSETQ. V lost 1 base to trimming and J lost 7 bases; unmatched junction nucleotides: 11. The receptor comes from an adult with an advanced solid tumor such as melanoma, head and neck, liver or kidney cancer. The specimen was CD4+ or CD8+ T cells sorted from blood, collected in a trial of the OX40 agonist ivuxolimab. The chain uses TRBV5-1 and TRBJ2-7, with TRBD1 matching over 7 bases. The CDR3: CASSLSVTGRKEQYF. The CDR3 DNA reads as TGCGCCAGCAGCTTGAGTGTGACAGGGCGCAAGGAGCAGTACTTC.